Shown below are 9 T cell receptor beta chains from a single sample sequenced in a study of primary melanoma T cells and metastatic recurrence. Here immunoSEQ multiplex PCR was the method, and the copy in TCRdb shows in-frame clones only, minus some. This sample has about 120 clones; about 90% occur once, and the top ten carry more than 13%. Sequenced: melanoma tumor tissue. These receptors came from a human donor with melanoma.

The chain links TRBV9 to TRBJ2-5; possibly TRBD1 for D (5 bases). Germline V gives CDR1 SGDLS, CDR2 YYNGEE. This CDR3 has 16 residues. Trimming pared 4 bases from V and 4 bases from J, leaving 20 bases between. This chain's CDR3 is CASSSSIIGRAETQYF. In DNA, the CDR3 is TGTGCCAGCAGCTCCTCCATTATTGGCAGGGCAGAGACCCAGTACTTC.

The rearrangement joins TRBV19 to TRBJ1-5, with D possibly being TRBD1 (5 bases). This CDR3 is built from 17 residues. CDR1 is LNHDA, CDR2 SQIVND, per germline (reference sequence). V lost 3 bases to trimming and J lost 2 bases, with 17 bases between them. CDR3 sequence: CASSITGRGRGNQPQHF. CDR3 nucleotide sequence: TGTGCCAGTAGTATCACGGGAAGGGGTCGGGGCAATCAGCCCCAGCATTTT.

The J gene is TRBJ2-7, the V gene TRBV11-3, with 7 bases fitting TRBD1. CDR3 size: 14 residues. Germline-derived CDR1 and CDR2 are SGHNT and YENEEA. V gave up 4 bases and J gave up 4 bases; unmatched junction bases: 7. The CDR3 DNA is TGTGCCAGCAGCTCCGGGACAGACCCGTACGAGCAGTACTTC. This translates into CASSSGTDPYEQYF.

The rearrangement uses TRBV10-1 and TRBJ2-7, with D possibly called TRBD1 or TRBD2 (5 bases each). There are 15 residues in the CDR3. V dropped 3 bases and J dropped 1 base, with 13 bases sitting between them. Germline lookup yields CDR1 WNHNN and CDR2 SYGVQD (reference sequence). CDR3 residues: CASSDRGTQSYEQYF. CDR3 bases: TGCGCCAGCAGTGACCGTGGGACCCAATCCTACGAGCAGTACTTC.

In regard to this clone: Read data end 1 residue before the CDR3 end; the end is taken from the germline J gene. The rearrangement uses TRBV10-3 and TRBJ2-1, with unresolved D. This CDR3 is built from 13 residues. V lost 2 bases and J 5 bases, leaving 7 bases between the germline ends. Germline CDR1 and CDR2: ENHRY and SYGVKD. The CDR3 DNA, read in part, is TGTGCCATCAGTGAGGAGGTGAACAATGAGCAGTTC. Protein product: CAISEEVNNEQF. In full, the CDR3 reads CAISEEVNNEQFF.

The chain is built from TRBV18 and TRBJ1-2; 9 bases map to TRBD1. The V gene end was trimmed by 0 bases and the J gene end by 6 bases; junction bases not matched to a gene: 8. Germline CDR1 is KGHSH and CDR2 is LQKENI. The CDR3 length is 16 residues. The CDR3 DNA reads TGTGCCAGCTCACCACCGGGACAGGGCTCGAAAAATGGCTACACCTTC. It specifies CASSPPGQGSKNGYTF.

The chain recombines TRBV10-2 with TRBJ1-1; no definite D call. The V and J ends lost 3 bases and 5 bases respectively, with 7 bases between them. This CDR3 is 12 amino acids long. CDR1 and CDR2 (germline): WSHSY, SAAADI. The DNA for the CDR3 is TGCGCCAGCAGTGAAGCGGTAACTGAAGCTTTCTTT. This translates into CASSEAVTEAFF.

This chain connects TRBV6-8 to TRBJ1-2; D is ambiguous. The CDR3 is 14 residues long. Germline V CDR1 and CDR2: MNHGY, SAAAGT. V was trimmed by 2 bases and J by 3 bases, leaving 10 bases between them. This CDR3 reads CASSYDPYDYGYTF. The CDR3 bases are TGTGCCAGCAGTTACGACCCCTACGACTATGGCTACACCTTC.

This clone has more than one count but fewer than ten. This chain connects TRBV29-1 to TRBJ2-6, with D perhaps matching TRBD1 (6 bases). The CDR3 has 13 residues. Germline assignment: CDR1 SQVTM and CDR2 ANQGSEA. The V end was cut by 4 bases, the J end by 2 bases, with 6 bases between. The CDR3 sequence is CSVGGPGANVLTF. The CDR3, as DNA: TGCAGCGTTGGGGGGCCTGGGGCCAACGTCCTGACTTTC.